The present entry profiles one T cell receptor beta chain with its context. Sequencing used immunoSEQ multiplex PCR; TCRdb keeps in-frame clones, though not all of them. The sample has over 90,000 clones; 90% to 95% are singletons. This sample was taken from a study of siplizumab effects on memory and regulatory T cells. V trimming: 4 bases; J trimming: 1 base; junction bases outside the gene matches: 6. Germline V lookup: CDR1 MNHNS, CDR2 SASEGT. The CDR3 contains 15 residues. Sequenced: CD4+ T cells sorted from blood. The chain carries TRBV6-1 and TRBJ2-7, with 8 bases that match TRBD2. This receptor was identified in a human donor in good health. Here the CDR3 DNA reads TGTGCCAGCAGTGTTCAACTAGCGGATTCCTACGAGCAGTACTTC. As protein: CASSVQLADSYEQYF.